This TCR beta chain was captured in a study of response to subunit inactivated influenza vaccine. TCRdb fed the RT-PCR reads into MiXCR, producing one record per CDR3 protein. The sample yields some 570,000 distinct CDR3 sequences, 11% seen once. With V trimmed by 2 bases and J by 1 base, 12 bases remained unmatched. CDR1 and CDR2 from the germline V gene are SGHVS and FQNEAQ. This CDR3 has 18 amino acids. This clonotype was seen more than once but under ten times. The sample was also reused in another study, on T cells expressing NK-cell markers. That paper adds: As the method of synthesis, 5'RACE template switching with UMIs yielded TCR beta cDNA. More than five donors had dominant NKG2C+ clonotypes that comprised about 1.0-7.5% of their CD8+ T cells.

The material was PBMCs from blood, obtained on the day of vaccination. The genes are TRBV7-8 and TRBJ2-3; 7 nucleotides match TRBD2. The receptor comes from a man aged 45-65 years who received an inactivated influenza vaccine. The chain's CDR3 is CASSLYSWGGSGTDTQYF. CDR3 nucleotide sequence: TGTGCCAGCAGCTTATACTCGTGGGGGGGTTCTGGCACAGATACGCAGTATTTT.